These 2 T cell receptor beta chains were all obtained from the same sample, sequenced in a study of shared clonotypes between healthy human individuals. Clones were read by immunoSEQ multiplex PCR, and TCRdb kept only the in-frame ones, dropping some. The data show about 2 million clones, 85% to 95% seen once. Sample: naive CD4+ T cells sorted from blood. The subset: CD45RA+ positively selected. Every receptor here comes from a man between 18 and 29 years old in good health.

Of note for this clone: Other DNA sequences in this specimen translate into the identical CDR3. V is TRBV10-3 and J is TRBJ2-7, with TRBD2 as a possible D gene (5 bases). Germline values: CDR1 ENHRY, CDR2 SYGVKD. CDR3 size: 11 residues. The ends were cut back, 3 bases at V and 6 bases at J, with 6 bases in the middle. CDR3 DNA sequence: TGTGCCATCAGTGAAGGGAGCGAGCAGTACTTC. This sequence encodes CAISEGSEQYF.

The chain has TRBV29-1 and TRBJ1-2; 7 nucleotides align to TRBD1. The trim removed 2 bases at V and 5 bases at J, leaving 5 bases unmatched. The CDR3 is 13 residues long. From germline, CDR1 is SQVTM and CDR2 ANQGSEA. This CDR3 is CSVEPDREYGYTF. As DNA, the CDR3 is TGCAGCGTTGAACCCGACAGGGAGTATGGCTACACCTTC.